This TCR beta chain was obtained from a study of T-cell memory formation after mild COVID-19 (dated by TCRdb to about 2021). In terms of the full investigation: Most TCR sequence clusters were specific to one of the two donors. T-cell clones expanding and contracting after mild COVID-19 in two donors were tracked by longitudinal TCRalpha and TCRbeta repertoire sequencing. Two young, previously healthy adult volunteers, one female and one male, were included in the cohort. The study at large found these results: SARS-CoV-2 specificity was not confirmed for the second-wave clones peaking on day 37. Some responding clones were detected in pre-infection memory, which suggested that pre-existing cross-reactive memory T cells had joined the SARS-CoV-2 response. Balanced CD4/CD8 phenotypes were observed for clones contracting from day 15 to 85, whereas a bias towards CD4+ was observed for a second wave of clones expanding from day 15 to 37. Contracting CD4+ clones appeared mostly in the CM and EM memory subsets, whereas CD8+ clones were enriched in EMRA. The study included only a couple of mild cases, and larger cohorts that include severe cases with pre-infection samples were judged to be necessary.

This clonotype was seen more than once but under ten times. Its antigen remains unidentified. No quality values exist for individual bases; no much larger clone is one base distant. The listed sequencing device is Illumina NovaSeq 6000. TCRalpha and TCRbeta cDNA libraries were constructed by 5'RACE with constant-segment primers, with sample barcodes and unique molecular identifiers being introduced. Trizol reagent was used to extract RNA from every sample. Libraries were amplified in two PCR steps, with a second sample barcode and Illumina TruSeq adapters added in the second step. Libraries were sequenced on an Illumina NovaSeq with 2 x 150 bp paired-end reads. Processing in the source paper ran as follows. With migec v1.2.7, reads were demultiplexed and then collapsed into UMI-guided consensus sequences. With mixcr v2.1.11, UMI consensuses were aligned to TRA and TRB V and J templates and assembled into clonotypes. Expanded or contracted clonotypes were those called significant by both edgeR and NoisET, with noise models trained on biological replicates. For edgeR calls, the cutoffs were a false discovery rate-adjusted p below 0.01 and a log2 fold-change threshold of 1. PCA with hierarchical clustering of max-normalized trajectories of the 1000 most abundant clonotypes was used as exploratory dynamics analysis. Separately sequenced CD4+ and CD8+ repertoires were used to assign the CD4 or CD8 phenotype of responding clones. TCRdb passed the public sequencing reads through fastp at Q25 and MiXCR, retaining productive beta sequences. Rows matching on CDR3 protein sequence are summarized as one entry with the most common DNA and genes. The V and J calls and clone size are TCRdb's, not the authors'. Recorded for this sample are about 350,000 distinct CDR3 sequences; approximately 14% of them occurred a single time. The ten largest clonotypes hold 22% of the sample.

Ficoll-Paque density gradient centrifugation was the method used to isolate PBMCs. This clonotype originated in a man aged 18 to 30 who had mild COVID-19 (a few samples of this study predate the infection). The sample titles of this study are shuffled in the database, so cell type and time point are left out; the donor was told from shared clones. Sequenced material: PBMCs or a T cell subset sorted from them (not recorded which).

The nucleotides read TGTGCCAGTAGTATGCGGGGTAGCTCCTACAATGAGCAGTTCTTC. Translation gives CASSMRGSSYNEQFF. This chain joins TRBV19 to TRBJ2-1, with TRBD2 as a weak D call on 6 bases. From the germline V gene (reference sequence), CDR1 is LNHDA and CDR2 is SQIVND. The CDR3 numbers 15 residues from cysteine through phenylalanine. The sequence is cut down to CDR3 DNA, 45 bases in frame from base 1. The junction shows trimming of 3 bases on V and 0 bases on J, plus 9 bases between the germline ends.